The present T cell receptor beta chain was sequenced within a study of T-cell reconstitution after alpha-beta-depleted transplantation in children. Preparation of the TCRbeta library involved a method that used unique molecular identifiers. TCRdb re-called the PCR reads through MiXCR, storing one row per CDR3 protein. The sample has roughly 20,000 distinct CDR3 sequences, about a tenth seen once. The CDR3 spans 15 residues. Germline CDR1 reads MDHEN; CDR2 reads SYDVKM. Trimming took off 2 bases at V and 1 base at J, with 12 bases between the two ends. J is TRBJ2-7 and V is TRBV28; D possibly corresponds to TRBD2 (7 bases). The source material was PBMCs from the stem cell graft donor, sampled from the stem cell graft. This receptor was identified in a human donor who donated a stem cell graft to a child with chronic granulomatous disease. The CDR3 bases are TGTGCCAGCAGTTTAAGGGGGGGCGGTTCCTACGAGCAGTACTTC. Protein product: CASSLRGGGSYEQYF.